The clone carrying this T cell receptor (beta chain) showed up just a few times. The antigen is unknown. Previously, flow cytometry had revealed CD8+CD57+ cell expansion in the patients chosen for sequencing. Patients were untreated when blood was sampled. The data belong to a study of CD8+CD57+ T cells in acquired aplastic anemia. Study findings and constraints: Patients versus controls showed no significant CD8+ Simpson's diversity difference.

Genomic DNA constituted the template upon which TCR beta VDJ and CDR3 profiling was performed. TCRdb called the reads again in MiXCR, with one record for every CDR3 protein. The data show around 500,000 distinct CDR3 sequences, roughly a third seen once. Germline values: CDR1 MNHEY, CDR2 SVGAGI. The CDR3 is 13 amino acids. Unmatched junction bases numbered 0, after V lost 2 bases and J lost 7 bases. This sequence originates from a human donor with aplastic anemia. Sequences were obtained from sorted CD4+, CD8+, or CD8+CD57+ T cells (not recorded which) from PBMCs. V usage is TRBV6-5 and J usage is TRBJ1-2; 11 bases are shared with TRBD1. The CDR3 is CASSYGTGGGYTF. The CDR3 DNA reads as TGTGCCAGCAGTTACGGGACAGGGGGTGGCTACACCTTC.